Listed below are T cell receptor beta chains from one sample, sequenced in a study of response to subunit inactivated influenza vaccine. TCRdb processed the RT-PCR reads anew with MiXCR; each CDR3 protein has one entry. The sample yields roughly 700,000 distinct CDR3 sequences, 14% seen once. The source material was PBMCs from blood, sampled less than 15 days before vaccination. These receptors were taken from a man aged 50-60 years who received an inactivated influenza vaccine. Each CDR3 is given with its conserved first and last residue. D genes are given only for firm matches. Clone size appears in some rows only: once, few, many, or a class for an expanded clone.

J gene | V gene | D gene | clone size | CDR3 protein | CDR3 DNA
TRBJ1-6 | TRBV7-2 | - | - | CASSPLRGSSPLHF | TGTGCCAGCAGCCCTCTAAGGGGGAGTTCACCCCTCCACTTT
TRBJ2-3 | TRBV7-2 | - | few | CASSLTSRDQYF | TGTGCCAGCAGCTTGACTAGTAGAGATCAGTATTTT
TRBJ2-6 | TRBV4-3 | - | - | CASSREPSSSGANVLTF | TGCGCCAGCAGCCGCGAACCCAGTAGCTCTGGGGCCAACGTCCTGACTTTC
TRBJ2-3 | TRBV14 | - | many | CASSRDSGADTQYF | TGTGCCAGCAGCCGGGATTCTGGAGCAGATACGCAGTATTTT
TRBJ2-5 | TRBV29-1 | - | few | CSVAGSETIQETQYF | TGCAGCGTCGCGGGGAGCGAAACCATACAAGAGACCCAGTACTTC
TRBJ2-1 | TRBV15 | TRBD2 | - | CATSREGSGGAYNEQFF | TGTGCCACCAGCAGAGAGGGGTCGGGGGGAGCCTACAATGAGCAGTTCTTC
TRBJ1-4 | TRBV18 | - | few | CASSPGSPGTNEKLFF | TGTGCCAGCTCACCCGGATCACCTGGAACTAATGAAAAACTGTTTTTT
TRBJ2-4 | TRBV19 | - | - | CASSHTGLGNIQYF | TGTGCCAGTAGTCACACCGGCCTGGGTAACATTCAGTACTTC
TRBJ2-3 | TRBV10-2 | TRBD2 | few | CASRDRGLAGADTQYF | TGCGCCAGCAGGGACCGGGGACTAGCGGGGGCAGATACGCAGTATTTT
TRBJ2-2 | TRBV5-6 | - | - | CASSREQTNTGELFF | TGTGCCAGCAGCCGGGAACAGACGAACACCGGGGAGCTGTTTTTT
TRBJ1-6 | TRBV10-1 | - | - | CASSGPTGSLHF | TGCGCCAGCAGTGGACCTACAGGGTCCCTCCACTTT
TRBJ2-2 | TRBV3-1 | TRBD2 | - | CASSPTTSHNTGELFF | TGTGCCAGCAGCCCCACGACTAGCCATAACACCGGGGAGCTGTTTTTT
TRBJ2-7 | TRBV5-1 | - | - | CASSLAGRSGQYF | TGCGCCAGCAGCTTGGCAGGACGGTCTGGGCAGTACTTC
TRBJ2-1 | TRBV6-2/TRBV6-3 | TRBD1 | - | CASRTYGQGVNEQFF | TGTGCCAGCAGAACCTACGGACAGGGGGTAAATGAGCAGTTCTTC
TRBJ1-1 | TRBV4-1 | TRBD1 | few | CASSQDQTQGQAFF | TGCGCCAGCAGCCAAGATCAAACACAGGGGCAAGCTTTCTTT
TRBJ2-1 | TRBV10-3 | - | few | CAISEGSGNEQFF | TGTGCCATCAGTGAAGGTAGTGGGAATGAGCAGTTCTTC
TRBJ2-1 | TRBV11-1 | - | few | CASSLSEVLGLIYNEQFF | TGTGCCAGCAGCTTATCGGAGGTGCTAGGATTAATTTACAATGAGCAGTTCTTC
TRBJ2-1 | TRBV30 | TRBD2 | - | CASGGGRAGEQFF | TGTGCCTCGGGGGGCGGGAGGGCCGGTGAGCAGTTCTTC
TRBJ1-1 | TRBV28 | - | many | CASSIWAEAFF | TGTGCCAGCAGTATCTGGGCTGAAGCTTTCTTT
TRBJ2-5 | TRBV7-2 | - | - | CASSTGTPETQYF | TGTGCCAGCAGCACCGGGACGCCGGAGACCCAGTACTTC
TRBJ2-7 | TRBV25-1 | - | - | CASSTLDNYEQYF | TGTGCCAGCAGTACTTTAGACAACTACGAGCAGTACTTC
TRBJ2-2 | TRBV15 | - | few | CATSRSGSANTGELFF | TGTGCCACCAGCAGGTCTGGCAGCGCGAACACCGGGGAGCTGTTTTTT
TRBJ2-1 | TRBV5-1 | TRBD1 | many | CASSLTGPGNEQFF | TGCGCCAGCAGCCTGACAGGGCCGGGCAATGAGCAGTTCTTC
TRBJ1-1 | TRBV7-9 | - | - | CASRPEGPWNTEAFF | TGTGCCAGCAGACCAGAAGGACCTTGGAACACTGAAGCTTTCTTT